This T cell receptor beta chain was sequenced for a study of T cell changes during pregnancy in multiple sclerosis. Per germline, CDR1 SGHAT and CDR2 FQNNGV. The ends were cut back, 2 bases at V and 1 base at J, with 7 bases in the middle. This CDR3 has 14 amino acids. Clones were read by immunoSEQ multiplex PCR, and TCRdb kept only the in-frame ones, dropping some. The table lists about 70,000 clones, nearly 95% of them singletons. The sequence was collected from a female donor with multiple sclerosis, enrolled in a pregnancy study. The starting material was CD4+ T cells from peripheral blood mononuclear cells, obtained after pregnancy. This chain links TRBV11-2 with TRBJ2-3; D remains unclear. CDR3 protein: CASSLLPGTDTQYF. DNA of the CDR3: TGTGCCAGCAGCTTACTTCCAGGCACAGATACGCAGTATTTT.